This T cell receptor beta chain was identified in a study of blood T cell repertoires in COVID-19. For the study at large: Both acute and convalescent COVID-19 samples were obtained from the United States, Italy and Spain. In each case, the material was cDNA or gDNA derived from T cells, B-cell-depleted T cells, or PBMCs.

Per the study methods: The assay estimated nucleated cells by amplifying reference gene primers. The table came from immunoSEQ multiplex PCR; TCRdb's copy has only in-frame clones and leaves some out. That table is the source of V, J and clone size, and D and trimming were worked out from the DNA. The sample yields fewer than 250,000 clones, about 82% seen once. Seattle patients were enrolled during active infection and followed longitudinally. V shed 3 bases and J 4 bases; nucleotides not matched to a gene: 15. The CDR3 has 17 amino acids. Looked up from germline, CDR1 is GTSNPN and CDR2 is SVGIG (reference sequence).

The V call is TRBV30, the J call TRBJ1-2; 9 positions agree with TRBD1. The TCR sequence derives from a man in his sixties with COVID-19, enrolled during active disease. Sequencing was performed on peripheral blood. For the CDR3, the DNA is TGTGCCTGGAGATCTACCCCCGGGACAGGGACCTCCTATGGCTACACCTTC. As protein: CAWRSTPGTGTSYGYTF.